These 13 T cell receptor beta chains were sequenced from one sample in a study of T-cell reconstitution after alpha-beta-depleted transplantation in children. Unique molecular identifiers were used to barcode this TCRbeta library. One entry per CDR3 protein, called by TCRdb with MiXCR from the PCR reads. The data contain hundreds of thousands of distinct CDR3 sequences, about 17% of them singletons. Sequencing used PBMCs, mostly from graft donor cells, obtained 360 days after TCRalphabeta/CD19-depleted stem cell transplant. These receptors all come from a boy in the first two years of life who had a stem cell transplant for Wiskott-Aldrich syndrome, so the T cells may come from the graft donor.

V is TRBV6-1 and J is TRBJ1-6; 7 bases align to TRBD1. Germline CDR1 is MNHNS and CDR2 is SASEGT. This CDR3 contains 17 residues. Losses at the gene ends were 6 bases for V and 0 bases for J; bases not matched to a gene: 8. CDR3 nucleotide sequence: TGTGCCAGCAGACGCGGACAGGACATCTCCTATAATTCACCCCTCCACTTT. Protein product: CASRRGQDISYNSPLHF.

The table lists this clonotype with a few counts. CDR3 coding DNA: TGTGCCAGCAGCGTAAGACAGGGAATCAACTATGGCTACACCTTC. Its translation is CASSVRQGINYGYTF. The rearrangement links TRBV7-2 to TRBJ1-2, with 7 bases lining up with TRBD1. Germline-derived CDR1 and CDR2 are SGHTA and FQGNSA. The CDR3 is 15 amino acids. J was trimmed by 2 bases and V by 5 bases; bases with no gene match: 8.

This clonotype was counted a few times. The rearrangement uses TRBV10-3 and TRBJ2-7, with TRBD2 matching 8 bases. The CDR3 extends over 15 amino acids. Trimming removed 4 bases from V and 2 bases from J; junction bases left unmatched: 7. The germline gives CDR1 ENHRY, CDR2 SYGVKD. The CDR3 here is CAISVAGGGPYEQYF. CDR3 coding DNA: TGTGCCATCAGTGTCGCGGGAGGAGGCCCCTACGAGCAGTACTTC.

A few counts support this clonotype. The chain links TRBV7-9 to TRBJ2-7; D call uncertain. The CDR3 loop spans 12 amino acids. V was cut by 3 bases and J by 7 bases, with 10 bases left in between. Looked up from germline, CDR1 is SEHNR and CDR2 is FQNEAQ (reference sequence). The CDR3 spells CASSFASREQYF. The CDR3 nucleotides are TGTGCCAGCAGCTTTGCCAGTCGTGAGCAGTACTTC.

V gene TRBV4-3 combines with J gene TRBJ2-1; TRBD2 aligns across 8 bases. With V trimmed by 0 bases and J by 6 bases, 7 bases remained unmatched. The CDR3 loop spans 16 amino acids. Per the germline V gene, CDR1 is LGHNA and CDR2 is YSLEER. CDR3 sequence reads: CASSQDLRAGGNEQFF. CDR3 coding DNA: TGCGCCAGCAGCCAAGATCTCAGGGCGGGGGGCAATGAGCAGTTCTTC.

The rearrangement uses TRBV12-3 or TRBV12-4 and TRBJ2-1, with TRBD1 identical over 7 bases. The CDR3 is made up of 14 amino acids. With V trimmed by 6 bases and J by 6 bases, 8 bases remained unmatched. DNA for the CDR3: TGTGCCAGCAGGTTCAACAGGGGACCCAATGAGCAGTTCTTC. It is translated as CASRFNRGPNEQFF.

The chain couples TRBV5-4 to TRBJ2-2, with TRBD2 as a possible D gene (6 bases). This CDR3 spans 14 amino acids. Trimming stripped 4 bases from V and 6 bases from J, with 13 bases between. CDR1 and CDR2 from the germline V gene are SGHNT and YYREEE (reference sequence). The CDR3 loop reads CASSAILAPGELFF. DNA of the CDR3: TGTGCCAGCAGCGCCATTCTAGCGCCCGGGGAGCTGTTTTTT.

This clonotype was observed a handful of times. This chain links TRBV5-5 with TRBJ2-2; TRBD2 is a possible D gene (6 bases). Trimming removed 2 bases at V and 0 bases at J, with 14 bases between. This CDR3 has 17 amino acids. Germline V gene lookup returns CDR1 SGHKS and CDR2 YYEKEE (reference sequence). CDR3: CASSFFPGTSNTGELFF. The DNA of the CDR3 is TGTGCCAGCAGCTTCTTCCCCGGGACTTCGAACACCGGGGAGCTGTTTTTT.

The chain employs TRBV28 and TRBJ2-5, with D perhaps matching TRBD1 (6 bases). The CDR3 spans 14 residues. CDR1 MDHEN and CDR2 SYDVKM come from the germline V gene. With 6 bases removed from V and 2 bases from J, the gap between germline ends came to 13 bases. CDR3 protein: CASSSGETQETQYF. CDR3 in DNA: TGTGCCAGCAGCTCAGGGGAGACTCAAGAGACCCAGTACTTC.

The rearrangement links TRBV12-3 or TRBV12-4 to TRBJ2-2; D is perhaps TRBD1 (5 bases). Trimming left V 7 bases short and J 1 base short, with 16 bases between. The CDR3 extends over 16 amino acids. CDR3 region: CASNLYRQRNTGELFF. Written as DNA, the CDR3 is TGTGCCAGCAACCTCTACAGGCAGAGGAACACCGGGGAGCTGTTTTTT.

This clonotype was detected only a few times. The genes are TRBV11-2 and TRBJ2-3; TRBD2 matches 9 bases. This CDR3 is 15 amino acids long. Germline-derived CDR1 and CDR2 are SGHAT and FQNNGV. The trim removed 5 bases at V and 1 base at J, leaving 4 bases unmatched. The CDR3 spells CASSGRTSGTDTQYF. In DNA form, the CDR3 reads TGTGCCAGCAGCGGACGGACTAGCGGCACAGATACGCAGTATTTT.

The rearrangement joins TRBV20-1 to TRBJ2-3, with 14 nucleotides matching TRBD2. Germline CDR1 and CDR2: DFQATT and SNEGSKA (reference sequence). V lost 0 bases and J lost 0; bases outside the gene matches: 8. The CDR3 spans 19 residues. DNA for the CDR3: TGCAGTGCTAGAGACCTTGGACTAGCGGGAGGTCCTAGCACAGATACGCAGTATTTT. This translates into CSARDLGLAGGPSTDTQYF.

The chain employs TRBV24-1 and TRBJ2-1, with a possible D match to TRBD2 (6 bases). This CDR3 contains 15 residues. CDR1 is KGHDR, CDR2 SFDVKD, per germline. Trimming took 4 bases from V and 2 from J, leaving 11 bases between them. For the CDR3, the DNA is TGTGCCACCAGTGACCCTGGAGGGACCTACAATGAGCAGTTCTTC. Translation: CATSDPGGTYNEQFF.